The 24 T cell receptor beta chains in this list originate from one sample, sequenced in a study of cytomegalovirus exposure and HLA in healthy donors. The PCR contained 60 Vbeta and 13 Jbeta primers. Repertoires were generated with immunoSEQ multiplex PCR, while TCRdb's copy carries only in-frame clones and drops some. The sample contains about 140,000 clones, around 80% of which appear only once. The sample taken for sequencing was PBMCs. The receptors were sampled from a man between 25 and 39 years old in good health and CMV-seronegative.

The V call is TRBV7-2, the J call TRBJ1-1; the match to TRBD1 covers 10 bases. CDR3 length: 15 amino acids. Germline V lookup: CDR1 SGHTA, CDR2 FQGNSA. The ends lost 5 bases at V and 3 bases at J; junction bases unmatched: 6. The CDR3: CASSVGGTGDTEAFF. DNA of the CDR3: TGTGCCAGCAGCGTCGGGGGGACAGGGGACACTGAAGCTTTCTTT.

The rearrangement joins TRBV28 to TRBJ2-7; D gene ambiguous. Trimming removed 3 bases at V and 4 bases at J, with 19 bases between. This CDR3 spans 16 amino acids. Germline CDR1 is MDHEN and CDR2 is SYDVKM. This chain's CDR3 is CASSLTRTTKRYEQYF. CDR3 nucleotide sequence: TGTGCCAGCAGTTTGACCCGAACCACAAAGAGGTACGAGCAGTACTTC. The whole variable domain, filled in from reference TRBV28 and TRBJ2-7, reads DVKVTQSSRYLVKRTGEKVFLECVQDMDHENMFWYRQDPGLGLRLIYFSYDVKMKEKGDIPEGYSVSREKKERFSLILESASTNQTSMYLCASSLTRTTKRYEQYFGPGTRLTVT.

The rearrangement joins TRBV28 to TRBJ2-7; 12 bases are shared with TRBD2. The length of the CDR3 is 18 residues. The V gene end was trimmed by 10 bases and the J gene end by 2 bases; junction bases not matched to a gene: 18. Germline CDR1 reads MDHEN; CDR2 reads SYDVKM. DNA for the CDR3: TGTGCCACCACGCGGGCTAGCGGGAGGGCCGGGGTAACCTACGAGCAGTACTTC. It specifies CATTRASGRAGVTYEQYF.

This rearrangement joins TRBV6-1 to TRBJ1-2, with D perhaps matching TRBD1 (6 bases). This CDR3 spans 14 amino acids. Germline V gene data show CDR1 as MNHNS and CDR2 as SASEGT. V was trimmed by 5 bases and J by 5 bases, leaving 15 bases between them. CDR3 sequence (DNA): TGTGCCAGCAGTCTACAGGGTGGGATGTATGGCTACACCTTC. Its protein is CASSLQGGMYGYTF.

This clone was detected once. This chain uses TRBV6-6 with TRBJ2-7; tentatively, D is TRBD2 (5 bases). The CDR3 consists of 12 residues. The V gene's germline CDR1 is MNHNY and CDR2 SVGAGI (reference sequence). V was trimmed by 6 bases and J by 0 bases, leaving 6 bases between them. The CDR3 DNA reads TGTGCCAGCAGGGGGAGCTCCTACGAGCAGTACTTC. Protein: CASRGSSYEQYF.

J is TRBJ1-1 and V is TRBV13; D gene ambiguous. Germline loops: CDR1 PRHDT, CDR2 FYEKMQ (reference sequence). The length of the CDR3 is 16 residues. Between the trimmed V and J ends, which lost 5 bases and 6 bases, there was a span of 22 bases. CDR3 nucleotide sequence: TGTGCCAGCAGCCCTCGGACTCCTTCGGAGATCGCTGAAGCTTTCTTT. Residues: CASSPRTPSEIAEAFF.

The chain recombines TRBV27 with TRBJ2-1; no firm D call. Per germline, CDR1 MNHEY and CDR2 SMNVEV (reference sequence). This CDR3 is built from 15 residues. The V end lost 6 bases, the J end lost 1 base, and 13 bases lay between the germline ends. CDR3 in amino acids: CASSPSSISYNEQFF. CDR3 sequence (DNA): TGTGCCAGCAGCCCTTCTAGTATTTCCTACAATGAGCAGTTCTTC.

V is TRBV7-9 and J is TRBJ1-1; D unresolved. V was pared by 6 bases and J by 10 bases, with 15 bases between. The CDR3 runs to 12 residues. The V gene's germline CDR1 is SEHNR and CDR2 FQNEAQ (reference sequence). In DNA, the CDR3 is TGTGCCAGCAGTCACCAACCCCTAGGAGCTTTCTTT. Protein: CASSHQPLGAFF. The full variable domain, its missing parts supplied by reference TRBV7-9 and TRBJ1-1, is DTGVSQNPRHKITKRGQNVTFRCDPISEHNRLYWYRQTLGQGPEFLTYFQNEAQLEKSRLLSDRFSAERPKGSFSTLEIQRTEQGDSAMYLCASSHQPLGAFFGQGTRLTVV.

The chain employs TRBV10-3 and TRBJ2-1; 7 positions match TRBD2. The CDR3 covers 14 residues. Germline CDR1 reads ENHRY; CDR2 reads SYGVKD. Trimming cost V 10 bases and J 0 bases; bases outside gene matches: 6. DNA for the CDR3: TGTGCCACTAACGGGAGGAGCTCCTACAATGAGCAGTTCTTC. Protein sequence: CATNGRSSYNEQFF.

This clone was seen a few times. This chain links TRBV7-9 with TRBJ1-5; no clear D. V dropped 1 base and J dropped 9 bases, with 13 bases sitting between them. The germline V gene has CDR1 SEHNR and CDR2 FQNEAQ (reference sequence). The CDR3 consists of 14 residues. The CDR3 coding sequence is TGTGCCAGCAGCTTAGATGTCCGACCGGGGCCCCAGCATTTT. It translates to CASSLDVRPGPQHF.

The V gene is TRBV6-1, the J gene TRBJ2-2; D is undetermined. Germline V gene lookup returns CDR1 MNHNS and CDR2 SASEGT. The CDR3 length is 14 residues. V shed 0 bases and J shed 6 bases, with 8 bases lying between them. The CDR3 reads CASSEALGPGELFF. Here the CDR3 DNA reads TGTGCCAGCAGTGAAGCGCTTGGGCCCGGGGAGCTGTTTTTT.

The chain recombines TRBV7-4 with TRBJ1-1, with 9 bases lining up with TRBD1. Germline assignment: CDR1 SGHVT and CDR2 SQSDAQ. With V trimmed by 3 bases and J by 2 bases, 10 bases remained unmatched. This CDR3 spans 17 amino acids. The DNA for the CDR3 is TGTGCCAGCAGCTTCCTCCGGGACAGGGCAAGAAACACTGAAGCTTTCTTT. Its protein is CASSFLRDRARNTEAFF.

The chain has TRBV14 and TRBJ1-2; the match to TRBD1 covers 7 bases. The CDR3 covers 15 residues. Germline V CDR1 and CDR2: SGHDN, FVKESK. The junction had 4 bases not matched to a gene; V was cut back by 3 bases and J by 0 bases. The CDR3 region has the DNA TGTGCCAGCAGCCAGGGGACAGCTACTAACTATGGCTACACCTTC. Its protein is CASSQGTATNYGYTF.

This sequence joins TRBV5-4 and TRBJ2-5; the D is unclear. With 3 bases removed from V and 0 bases from J, the gap between germline ends came to 9 bases. There are 14 residues in the CDR3. CDR1 SGHNT and CDR2 YYREEE come from the germline V gene (reference sequence). The DNA of the CDR3 is TGTGCCAGCAGCTATAAAGCTAACCAAGAGACCCAGTACTTC. Its protein product is CASSYKANQETQYF.

The V gene is TRBV7-2, the J gene TRBJ2-7; D might be TRBD2 (6 bases). This CDR3 has 16 residues. The germline V gene encodes CDR1 SGHTA and CDR2 FQGNSA. The V gene lost 1 base and the J gene lost 2 bases, with 15 bases spanning the gap. The CDR3 coding sequence is TGTGCCAGCAGCTTAGACGCTAGCGCCACCGCCTACGAGCAGTACTTC. This translates into CASSLDASATAYEQYF.

The chain employs TRBV18 and TRBJ1-2, with TRBD1 identical over 10 bases. CDR1 KGHSH and CDR2 LQKENI come from the germline V gene. V lost 3 bases and J lost 4; bases outside the gene matches: 8. The CDR3 runs to 16 residues. CDR3 nucleotides: TGTGCCAGCTCACCTAGAACGGGACAGGGGACCTATGGCTACACCTTC. Encoded protein: CASSPRTGQGTYGYTF.

The rearrangement links TRBV7-9 to TRBJ2-1; possible D gene TRBD1, 6 bases. The CDR3 is 12 residues long. Germline V gives CDR1 SEHNR, CDR2 FQNEAQ (reference sequence). V lost 8 bases and J 8 bases, leaving 13 bases between the germline ends. The CDR3 is CASGGTLDEQFF. DNA of the CDR3: TGTGCCAGCGGGGGCACCCTAGATGAGCAGTTCTTC.

This clone was recorded a few times. V and J are TRBV5-1 and TRBJ2-2, with TRBD2 matching 7 bases. The CDR3 has 16 residues. Germline CDR1 reads SGHRS; CDR2 reads YFSETQ. The junction had 5 bases not matched to a gene; V was cut back by 0 bases and J by 3 bases. The CDR3 DNA reads as TGCGCCAGCAGCTTGGAAGTCGGGAGGTACACCGGGGAGCTGTTTTTT. This encodes CASSLEVGRYTGELFF. The full variable domain, completed using reference TRBV5-1 and TRBJ2-2, is KAGVTQTPRYLIKTRGQQVTLSCSPISGHRSVSWYQQTPGQGLQFLFEYFSETQRNKGNFPGRFSGRQFSNSRSEMNVSTLELGDSALYLCASSLEVGRYTGELFFGEGSRLTVL.

The CDR3 spells CASKLSGQETQYF. For the CDR3, the DNA is TGTGCCAGCAAGTTATCGGGGCAAGAGACCCAGTACTTC. V usage is TRBV25-1 and J usage is TRBJ2-5, with TRBD2 as a possible D gene (5 bases). Germline loops: CDR1 MGHDK, CDR2 SYGVNS. The CDR3 consists of 13 residues. Trimming cost V 7 bases and J 2 bases, with 11 bases left between them.

In its sample, this clone was seen once. The chain carries TRBV7-2 and TRBJ2-7; 9 positions match TRBD2. The V segment lost 0 bases and the J segment 2 bases; nucleotides outside the gene matches: 5. CDR1 is SGHTA, CDR2 FQGNSA, per germline. The CDR3 contains 16 residues. The CDR3 here is CASSLATSGGTYEQYF. CDR3 nucleotides: TGTGCCAGCAGCTTAGCGACTAGCGGAGGGACCTACGAGCAGTACTTC.

The chain combines TRBV25-1 with TRBJ2-7, with 10 bases lining up with TRBD1. V was clipped by 3 bases and J by 2 bases; unmatched bases: 4. Germline CDR1 is MGHDK and CDR2 is SYGVNS. The CDR3 loop spans 15 amino acids. CDR3 nucleotides: TGTGCCAGCAGTGACCCCGGACAGGGGGCCTACGAGCAGTACTTC. Translation gives CASSDPGQGAYEQYF.

This clone was observed a single time. The J gene is TRBJ1-2, the V gene TRBV19, with 8 bases matching TRBD1. The CDR3 runs to 16 residues. The J segment lost 0 bases and the V segment lost 2 bases, leaving 5 bases of the junction unmatched. Looked up from germline, CDR1 is LNHDA and CDR2 is SQIVND (reference sequence). CDR3 sequence reads: CASSIFQGASNYGYTF. The CDR3 bases are TGTGCCAGTAGTATATTTCAGGGGGCTTCTAACTATGGCTACACCTTC.

The chain recombines TRBV5-1 with TRBJ1-1; 7 bases agree with TRBD1. The CDR3 has 12 amino acids. With 2 bases clipped from V and 10 bases from J, the junction kept 5 bases outside the gene matches. Germline CDR1 and CDR2: SGHRS and YFSETQ. CDR3 loop: CASSFSQGGAFF. In DNA form, the CDR3 reads TGCGCCAGCAGCTTTTCTCAGGGGGGAGCTTTCTTT.

This clone appeared once. The CDR3 sequence: CASSSGGTSSEEQYF. CDR3 sequence (DNA): TGCGCCAGCAGCTCGGGGGGGACTAGTTCGGAAGAGCAGTACTTC. V and J are TRBV5-1 and TRBJ2-7; 8 bases fit TRBD2. The junction had 12 bases not matched to a gene; V was cut back by 3 bases and J by 7 bases. This CDR3 comprises 15 residues. CDR1 is SGHRS and CDR2 is YFSETQ in the germline V gene.